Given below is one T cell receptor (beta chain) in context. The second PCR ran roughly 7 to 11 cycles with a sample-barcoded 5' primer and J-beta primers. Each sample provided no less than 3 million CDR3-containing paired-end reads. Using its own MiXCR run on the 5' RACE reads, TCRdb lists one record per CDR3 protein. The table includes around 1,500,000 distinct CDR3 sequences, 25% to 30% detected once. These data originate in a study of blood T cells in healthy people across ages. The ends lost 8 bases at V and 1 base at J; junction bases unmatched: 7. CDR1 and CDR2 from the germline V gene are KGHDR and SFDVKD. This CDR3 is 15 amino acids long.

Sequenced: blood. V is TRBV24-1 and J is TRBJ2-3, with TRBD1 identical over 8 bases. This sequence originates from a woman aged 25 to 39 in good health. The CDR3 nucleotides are TGTGCCACCAAGACCCTGGGACAGGGCACAGATACGCAGTATTTT. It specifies CATKTLGQGTDTQYF.